The source of this TCR beta chain is a study of OX40 agonist ivuxolimab in advanced cancers. About the study: The patients received ivuxolimab by intravenous route every 2 weeks at 0.01 to 10 mg/kg.

The table came from immunoSEQ multiplex PCR; TCRdb's copy has only in-frame clones and leaves some out. The table records nearly 110,000 clones, 91% of them present only once. Per the germline V gene, CDR1 is MNHEY and CDR2 is SMNVEV (reference sequence). CDR3 size: 12 residues. V lost 11 bases and J lost 0, with 11 bases in between. This specimen was CD4+ or CD8+ T cells sorted from blood, taken in a trial of the OX40 agonist ivuxolimab. This receptor was identified in an adult with an advanced solid tumor such as melanoma, head and neck, liver or kidney cancer. The chain couples TRBV27 to TRBJ2-7; D uncertain. The CDR3 DNA reads TGTGCCGTTTTTACGAGCTCCTACGAGCAGTACTTC. This gives the protein CAVFTSSYEQYF.